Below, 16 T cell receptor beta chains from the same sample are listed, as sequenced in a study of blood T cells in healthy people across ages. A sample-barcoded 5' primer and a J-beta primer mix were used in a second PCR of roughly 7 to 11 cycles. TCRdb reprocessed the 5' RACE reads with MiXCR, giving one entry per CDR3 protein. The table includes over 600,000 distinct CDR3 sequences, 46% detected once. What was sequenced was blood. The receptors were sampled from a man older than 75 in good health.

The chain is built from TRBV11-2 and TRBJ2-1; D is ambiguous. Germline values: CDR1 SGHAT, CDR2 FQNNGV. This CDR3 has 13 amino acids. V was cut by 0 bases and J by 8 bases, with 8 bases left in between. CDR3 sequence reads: CASSLDHWDEQFF. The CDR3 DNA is TGTGCCAGCAGCTTAGATCATTGGGATGAGCAGTTCTTC. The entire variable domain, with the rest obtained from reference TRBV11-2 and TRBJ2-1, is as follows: EAGVAQSPRYKIIEKRQSVAFWCNPISGHATLYWYQQILGQGPKLLIQFQNNGVVDDSQLPKDRFSAERLKGVDSTLKIQPAKLEDSAVYLCASSLDHWDEQFFGPGTRLTVL.

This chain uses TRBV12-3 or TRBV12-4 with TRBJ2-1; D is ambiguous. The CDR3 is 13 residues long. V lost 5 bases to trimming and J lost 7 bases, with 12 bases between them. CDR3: CASSPPQKNEQFF. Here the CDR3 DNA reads TGTGCCAGCAGTCCACCTCAGAAAAATGAGCAGTTCTTC.

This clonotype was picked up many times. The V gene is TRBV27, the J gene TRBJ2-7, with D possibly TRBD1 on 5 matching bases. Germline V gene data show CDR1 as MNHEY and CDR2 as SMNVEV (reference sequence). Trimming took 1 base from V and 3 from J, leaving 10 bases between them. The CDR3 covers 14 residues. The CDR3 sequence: CASSLYDRVYEQYF. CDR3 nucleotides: TGTGCCAGCAGTTTATACGACAGAGTCTACGAGCAGTACTTC.

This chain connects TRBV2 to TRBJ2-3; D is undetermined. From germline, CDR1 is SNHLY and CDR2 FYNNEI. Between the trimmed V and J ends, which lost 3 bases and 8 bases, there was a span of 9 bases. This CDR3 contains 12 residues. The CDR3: CASSELHGTQYF. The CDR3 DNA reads TGTGCCAGCAGTGAGTTGCATGGTACGCAGTATTTT.

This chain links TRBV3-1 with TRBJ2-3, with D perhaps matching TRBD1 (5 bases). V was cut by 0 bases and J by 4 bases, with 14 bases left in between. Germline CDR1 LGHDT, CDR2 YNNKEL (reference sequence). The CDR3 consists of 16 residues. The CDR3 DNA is TGTGCCAGCAGCCAAGATCCAGGGTGGTACCCAGATACGCAGTATTTT. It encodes CASSQDPGWYPDTQYF.

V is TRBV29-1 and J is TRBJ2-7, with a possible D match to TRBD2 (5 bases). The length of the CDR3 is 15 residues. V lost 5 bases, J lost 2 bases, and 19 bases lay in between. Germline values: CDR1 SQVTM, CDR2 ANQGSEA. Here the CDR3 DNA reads TGCAGCGTTAGGAGTAGTAGCGAGGGCCCCTACGAGCAGTACTTC. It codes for CSVRSSSEGPYEQYF.

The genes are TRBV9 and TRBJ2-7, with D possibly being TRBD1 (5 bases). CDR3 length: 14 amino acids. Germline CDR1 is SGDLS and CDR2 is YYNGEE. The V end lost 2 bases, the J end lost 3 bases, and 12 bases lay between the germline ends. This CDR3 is CASSVEQDNYEQYF. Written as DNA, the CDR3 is TGTGCCAGCAGCGTCGAGCAGGACAACTACGAGCAGTACTTC.

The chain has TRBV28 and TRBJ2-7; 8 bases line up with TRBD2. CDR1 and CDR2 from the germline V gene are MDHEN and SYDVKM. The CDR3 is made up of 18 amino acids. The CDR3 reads CASRSVAGFLVGPYEQYF. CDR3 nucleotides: TGTGCTTCACGCTCGGTAGCGGGGTTTTTGGTCGGGCCCTACGAGCAGTACTTC. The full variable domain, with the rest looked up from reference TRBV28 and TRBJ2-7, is DVKVTQSSRYLVKRTGEKVFLECVQDMDHENMFWYRQDPGLGLRLIYFSYDVKMKEKGDIPEGYSVSREKKERFSLILESASTNQTSMYLCASRSVAGFLVGPYEQYFGPGTRLTVT.

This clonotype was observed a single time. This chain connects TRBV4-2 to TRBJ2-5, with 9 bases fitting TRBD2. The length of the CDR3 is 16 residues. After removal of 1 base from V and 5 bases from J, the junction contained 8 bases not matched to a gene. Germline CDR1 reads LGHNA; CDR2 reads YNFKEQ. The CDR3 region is CASSQGRRGGWETQYF. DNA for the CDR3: TGTGCCAGCAGCCAAGGACGGCGGGGGGGCTGGGAGACCCAGTACTTC.

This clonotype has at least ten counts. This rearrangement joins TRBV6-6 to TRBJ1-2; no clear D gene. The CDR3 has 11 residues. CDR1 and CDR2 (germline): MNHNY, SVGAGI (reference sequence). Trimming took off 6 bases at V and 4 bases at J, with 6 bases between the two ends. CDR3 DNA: TGTGCCAGCAGGGCGAGCTATGGCTACACCTTC. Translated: CASRASYGYTF.

CDR3 bases: TGTGCCACCAGCAGCCAGGAGGCAGGCGATGAGACCCAGTACTTC. It is translated as CATSSQEAGDETQYF. This sequence joins TRBV15 and TRBJ2-5; maybe TRBD2 (5 bases). Trimming removed 3 bases at V and 5 bases at J, with 16 bases between. Per germline, CDR1 LNHNV and CDR2 YYDKDF (reference sequence). The CDR3 is 15 amino acids.

The CDR3 sequence is CASSLLTEGVNQPQHF. In DNA, the CDR3 is TGTGCCAGCAGCTTACTAACAGAAGGAGTGAATCAGCCCCAGCATTTT. J is TRBJ1-5 and V is TRBV11-2; D gene uncertain. The germline V gene encodes CDR1 SGHAT and CDR2 FQNNGV. The CDR3 sequence is 16 residues long. V was pared by 2 bases and J by 4 bases, with 15 bases between.

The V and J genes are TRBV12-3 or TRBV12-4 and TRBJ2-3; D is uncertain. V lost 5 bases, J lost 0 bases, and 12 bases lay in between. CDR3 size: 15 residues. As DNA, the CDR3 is TGTGCCAGCAGTCCCCTCGGGCGGAGCACAGATACGCAGTATTTT. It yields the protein CASSPLGRSTDTQYF.

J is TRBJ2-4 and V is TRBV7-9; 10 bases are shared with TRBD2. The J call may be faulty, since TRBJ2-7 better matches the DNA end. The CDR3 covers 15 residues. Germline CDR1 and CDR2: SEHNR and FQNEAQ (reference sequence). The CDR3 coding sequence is TGTGCCAGCAGCTTAGACACTAGCGGGGACTACGAGCAGTACTTC. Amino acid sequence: CASSLDTSGDYEQYF.

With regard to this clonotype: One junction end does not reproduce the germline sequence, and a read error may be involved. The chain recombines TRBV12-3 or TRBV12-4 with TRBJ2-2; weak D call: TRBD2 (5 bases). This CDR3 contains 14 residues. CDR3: CASSFAENTGEMFF. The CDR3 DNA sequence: TGTGCCAGCAGTTTCGCGGAGAACACCGGGGAGATGTTTTTT.

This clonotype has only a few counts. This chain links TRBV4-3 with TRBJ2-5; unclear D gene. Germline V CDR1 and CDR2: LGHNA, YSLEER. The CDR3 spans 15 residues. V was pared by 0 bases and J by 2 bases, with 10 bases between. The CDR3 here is CASSQDIDVQETQYF. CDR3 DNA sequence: TGCGCCAGCAGCCAAGACATTGATGTGCAAGAGACCCAGTACTTC.